This TCR beta chain appears in the sequencing data of a study of shared clonotypes between healthy human individuals. Note on this clone: The antigen is unknown.

The ends were cut back, 4 bases at V and 8 bases at J, with 17 bases in the middle. This CDR3 spans 15 amino acids. Germline V gene data show CDR1 as MGHRA and CDR2 as YSYEKL. The study's findings and limits: Clonotype sharing among donors likely depends on sequencing depth.

Method: immunoSEQ multiplex PCR; TCRdb's copy keeps in-frame clones and lacks some. The sample lists 2 million to 2.5 million clones; approximately 94% were seen once. This chain links TRBV4-1 with TRBJ1-4, with D perhaps matching TRBD1 (6 bases). The sequencing input was naive CD4+ T cells sorted from blood. Subset indicated: CD45RA+ positively selected. The clonotype was recovered from a man younger than 35 in good health. CDR3 residues: CASSRLPGTLEKLFF. As DNA, the CDR3 is TGCGCCAGCAGCCGCCTCCCTGGGACACTCGAAAAACTGTTTTTT.